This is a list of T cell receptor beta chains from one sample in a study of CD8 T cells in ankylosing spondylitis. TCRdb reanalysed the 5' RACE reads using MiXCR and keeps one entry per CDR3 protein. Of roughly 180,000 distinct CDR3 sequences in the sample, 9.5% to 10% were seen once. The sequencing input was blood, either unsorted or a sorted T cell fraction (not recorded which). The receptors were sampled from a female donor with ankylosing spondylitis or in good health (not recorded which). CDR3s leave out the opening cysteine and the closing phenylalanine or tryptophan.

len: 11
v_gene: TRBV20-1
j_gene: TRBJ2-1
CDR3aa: SARDLGRGEQF

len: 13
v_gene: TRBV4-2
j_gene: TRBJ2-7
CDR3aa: ASSHRGGGPYEQY

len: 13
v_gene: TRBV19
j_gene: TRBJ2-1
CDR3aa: ASSSSGSAYNEQF

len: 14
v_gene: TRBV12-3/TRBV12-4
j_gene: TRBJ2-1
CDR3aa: ASSSRTSGRYNEQF

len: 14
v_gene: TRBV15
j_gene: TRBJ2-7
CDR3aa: ATSQDEGGLPDEQY

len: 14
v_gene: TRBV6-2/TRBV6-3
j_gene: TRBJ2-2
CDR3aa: ASSYPRTGGTGELF

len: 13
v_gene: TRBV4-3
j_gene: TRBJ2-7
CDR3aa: ASSQDRGGTYEQY

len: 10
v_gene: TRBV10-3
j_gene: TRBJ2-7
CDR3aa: ATLAGAYEQY

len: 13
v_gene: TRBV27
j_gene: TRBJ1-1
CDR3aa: ASSFLDRTNTEAF

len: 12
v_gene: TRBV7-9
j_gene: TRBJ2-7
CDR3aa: ASSPRDGSLEQY

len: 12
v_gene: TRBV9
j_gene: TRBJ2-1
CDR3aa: ASSVWDSSNEQF

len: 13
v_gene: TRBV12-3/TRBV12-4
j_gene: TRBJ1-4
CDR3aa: ASSFQRGDYEKLF

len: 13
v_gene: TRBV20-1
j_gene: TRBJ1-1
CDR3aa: SARDRWGLNTEAF

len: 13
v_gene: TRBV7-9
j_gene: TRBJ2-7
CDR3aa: ASSLATGQSNEQY

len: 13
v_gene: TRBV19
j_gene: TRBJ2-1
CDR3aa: ASSFTKSSYNEQF

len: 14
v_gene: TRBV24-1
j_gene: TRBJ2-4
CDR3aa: ATSDSTGPLRDIQY

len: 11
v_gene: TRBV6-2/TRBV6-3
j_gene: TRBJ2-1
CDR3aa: ASKGLAYNEQF

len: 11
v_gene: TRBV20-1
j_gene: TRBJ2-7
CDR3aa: SAAGTGSYEQY

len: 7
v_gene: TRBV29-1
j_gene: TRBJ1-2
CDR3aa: SVGAWGT